This section outlines one T cell receptor beta chain sequence together with its context. This record comes from a study of T cell changes during pregnancy in multiple sclerosis. Sequencing was performed with immunoSEQ multiplex PCR; in TCRdb, only in-frame clones are kept and a portion is missing. The sample holds roughly 49,000 clones, 80% to 95% seen once. From germline, CDR1 is MGHRA and CDR2 YSYEKL. This CDR3 region has 15 residues. Trimming removed 1 base from V and 4 bases from J, with 13 bases in between. Here the sequenced sample was peripheral blood, taken after pregnancy. This receptor was identified in a female donor with multiple sclerosis, enrolled in a pregnancy study. V usage is TRBV4-1 and J usage is TRBJ1-1; TRBD1 is a possible D gene (6 bases). The DNA for the CDR3 is TGCGCCAGCAGCCAAGGAGGGACACCAAGCACTGAAGCTTTCTTT. As protein: CASSQGGTPSTEAFF.